Detailed here is one TCR beta chain. Its matching antigen is unknown. Barcoded TCR alpha and TCR beta cDNA libraries with UMIs came from 5'RACE using constant-segment primers. TCRdb independently ran MiXCR on the 5' RACE reads; one entry per CDR3 protein. Of 300,000 to 400,000 distinct CDR3 sequences in the sample, over 25% were seen once. These data are taken from a study of T-cell memory formation after mild COVID-19. Regarding the study as a whole: Of the contracting clones, CD4+ ones lay mainly in CM and EM, and CD8+ ones in EMRA.

CDR1 and CDR2 from the germline V gene are MGHRA and YSYEKL. Trimming cost V 2 bases and J 3 bases, with 5 bases left between them. CDR3 length: 12 residues. This rearrangement joins TRBV4-1 to TRBJ2-7; D is ambiguous. What was sequenced was PBMCs or a T cell subset sorted from them (not recorded which). The clonotype was recovered from an adult woman who had mild COVID-19 (a few samples of this study predate the infection). Cell type and time point are not known. CDR3 coding DNA: TGCGCCAGCAGCCAACCCGGCTACGAGCAGTACTTC. It translates to CASSQPGYEQYF.